This T cell receptor (beta chain) emerged from a study of blood T cell repertoires in COVID-19. As for the study in general: Acute and convalescent COVID-19 specimens originated in the United States, Italy and Spain.

TCRdb's table, derived via immunoSEQ multiplex PCR, lists solely in-frame clones and lacks some. The repertoire consists of fewer than 200,000 clones, with around 74% occurring once and the leading ten covering roughly 3.1%. Material for sequencing was peripheral blood. The clonotype was recovered from an older man with acute or convalescent COVID-19.

Here the CDR3 DNA reads TGTGCCAGCAGTGAAAACGGACAGGGAATATACATTCAGTACTTC. It codes for CASSENGQGIYIQYF. This chain uses TRBV2 with TRBJ2-4, with 8 bases fitting TRBD1. Germline CDR1 SNHLY, CDR2 FYNNEI. V lost 2 bases and J lost 8; bases outside the gene matches: 8. This CDR3 contains 15 residues.